The 6 T cell receptor beta chains below all came from one sample that was sequenced in a study of Graves' ophthalmopathy and Graves' hyperthyroidism. Beta-chain TCR CDR3 regions were amplified from RNA transcripts. RT-PCR with HTBI primers came first, then second-round multiplex PCR. Via MiXCR, TCRdb re-called the multiplex PCR reads, giving one row per CDR3 protein. In the table there are about 740,000 distinct CDR3 sequences, 40% of which are singletons. Sequencing was performed on peripheral blood. The receptors shown here come from an adult man with Graves' ophthalmopathy.

On this clonotype itself: This may be a read error: a much more frequent sequence differs by one nucleotide. This sequence joins TRBV4-2 and TRBJ2-7, with D hard to call. The CDR3 runs to 13 residues. The V and J ends lost 5 bases and 3 bases respectively, with 11 bases between them. Germline CDR1 is LGHNA and CDR2 is YNFKEQ. CDR3 sequence: CASSFGVDYEQYF. DNA for the CDR3: TGTGCCAGCAGCTTTGGGGTTGACTACGAGCAGTACTTC.

The chain recombines TRBV29-1 with TRBJ2-4; tentative D call: TRBD2 (6 bases). Germline CDR1 SQVTM, CDR2 ANQGSEA. CDR3 length: 17 residues. Trimming removed 0 bases at V and 0 bases at J, with 15 bases between. CDR3 coding DNA: TGCAGCGTTGAAGATCGGAGCAGGAGGGTAGCCAAAAACATTCAGTACTTC. Protein: CSVEDRSRRVAKNIQYF.

Many counts were recorded for this clonotype. CDR3 sequence reads: CASSQGFVQDEKLFF. In DNA, the CDR3 is TGTGCCAGCAGCCAAGGTTTCGTGCAGGATGAAAAACTGTTTTTT. The V gene is TRBV4-2, the J gene TRBJ1-4; no clear D. Trimming took 1 base from V and 6 from J, leaving 12 bases between them. The CDR3 sequence is 15 residues long. Germline V gene data show CDR1 as LGHNA and CDR2 as YNFKEQ.

The V and J genes are TRBV19 and TRBJ1-2; TRBD1 might be the D (5 bases). This CDR3 region has 17 residues. Germline V lookup: CDR1 LNHDA, CDR2 SQIVND (reference sequence). The V and J ends lost 1 base and 3 bases respectively, with 18 bases between them. The CDR3 region is CASSIVWRQSLDYGYTF. Written as DNA, the CDR3 is TGTGCCAGTAGTATAGTTTGGCGACAGTCTCTAGACTATGGCTACACCTTC.

This clonotype was seen at least ten times. The rearrangement joins TRBV20-1 to TRBJ1-6; no clear D gene. Per germline, CDR1 DFQATT and CDR2 SNEGSKA (reference sequence). The CDR3 runs to 10 residues. V dropped 5 bases and J dropped 8 bases, with 4 bases sitting between them. CDR3 coding DNA: TGCAGTGCTGATGATTCACCCCTCCACTTT. It is translated as CSADDSPLHF.

This clonotype was seen only once. The chain is built from TRBV29-1 and TRBJ1-1; TRBD1 might be the D (5 bases). V lost 3 bases, J lost 13 bases, and 12 bases lay in between. This CDR3 contains 10 residues. The germline V gene encodes CDR1 SQVTM and CDR2 ANQGSEA. This CDR3 reads CSVDSSGGFF. The CDR3 DNA reads as TGCAGCGTTGATTCTAGCGGGGGTTTCTTT.